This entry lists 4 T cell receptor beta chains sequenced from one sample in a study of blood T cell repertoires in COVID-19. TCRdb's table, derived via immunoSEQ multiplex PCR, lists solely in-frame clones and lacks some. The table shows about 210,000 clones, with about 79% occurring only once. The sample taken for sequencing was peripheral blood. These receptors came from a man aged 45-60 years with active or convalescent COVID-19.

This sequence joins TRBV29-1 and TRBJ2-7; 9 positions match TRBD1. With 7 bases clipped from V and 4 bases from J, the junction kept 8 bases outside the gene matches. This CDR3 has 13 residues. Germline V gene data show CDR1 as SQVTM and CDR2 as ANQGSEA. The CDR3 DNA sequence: TGCAGCGCCGGGACAGGGTCTAGTTACGAGCAGTACTTC. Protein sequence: CSAGTGSSYEQYF.

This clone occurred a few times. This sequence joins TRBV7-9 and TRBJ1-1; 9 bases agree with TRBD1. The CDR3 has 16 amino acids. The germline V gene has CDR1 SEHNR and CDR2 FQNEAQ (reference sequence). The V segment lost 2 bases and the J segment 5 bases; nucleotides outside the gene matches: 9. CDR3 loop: CASSLFTGGLWTEAFF. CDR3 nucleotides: TGTGCCAGCAGCTTATTCACAGGGGGCTTATGGACTGAAGCTTTCTTT.

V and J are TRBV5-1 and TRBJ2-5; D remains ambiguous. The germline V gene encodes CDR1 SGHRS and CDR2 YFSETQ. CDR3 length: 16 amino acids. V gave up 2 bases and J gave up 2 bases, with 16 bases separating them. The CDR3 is CASSFPLTPGQETQYF. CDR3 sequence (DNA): TGCGCCAGCAGCTTCCCCCTGACCCCCGGGCAAGAGACCCAGTACTTC.

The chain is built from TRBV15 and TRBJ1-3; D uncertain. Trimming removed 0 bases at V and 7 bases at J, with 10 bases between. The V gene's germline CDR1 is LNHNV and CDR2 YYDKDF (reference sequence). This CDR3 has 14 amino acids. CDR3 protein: CATSRDGWRNTIYF. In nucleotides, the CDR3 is TGTGCCACCAGCAGAGATGGGTGGCGGAACACCATATATTTT.